Shown below are 14 T cell receptor beta chains from a single sample sequenced in a study of identical twins. TCRdb used MiXCR to reprocess the 5' RACE reads, holding one entry per CDR3 protein. Of 700,000 or so distinct CDR3 sequences in the sample, about 20% were seen once. This same sample was also part of a study on T cells expressing NK-cell markers.

Input material: PBMCs. The receptor set was obtained from a young woman in good health.

This clonotype turned up a few times. J is TRBJ1-2 and V is TRBV12-3 or TRBV12-4, with unresolved D. Trimming removed 1 base at V and 6 bases at J, with 15 bases between. The CDR3 contains 15 residues. The CDR3 protein is CASSLGIETNHGYTF. CDR3 bases: TGTGCCAGCAGTTTAGGAATTGAGACTAATCATGGCTACACCTTC.

There are many counts of this clonotype. The chain is built from TRBV20-1 and TRBJ2-3; 11 nucleotides match TRBD2. The V gene end was trimmed by 3 bases and the J gene end by 2 bases; junction bases not matched to a gene: 4. Looked up from germline, CDR1 is DFQATT and CDR2 is SNEGSKA (reference sequence). This CDR3 contains 15 residues. For the CDR3, the DNA is TGCAGTGCTAGGGGGACTAGCGGCCCCACAGATACGCAGTATTTT. Translated, it gives CSARGTSGPTDTQYF.

This clonotype was counted many times. The rearrangement links TRBV29-1 to TRBJ2-3; 11 bases agree with TRBD2. V lost 1 base, J lost 2 bases, and 2 bases stayed unmatched. Germline V CDR1 and CDR2: SQVTM, ANQGSEA. CDR3 length: 15 residues. CDR3 loop: CSVEVLAGDTDTQYF. The CDR3 bases are TGCAGCGTTGAAGTACTAGCGGGGGACACAGATACGCAGTATTTT.

This chain joins TRBV6-5 and TRBJ1-2, with 7 bases matching TRBD1. This CDR3 spans 13 amino acids. The V gene end was trimmed by 8 bases and the J gene end by 5 bases; junction bases not matched to a gene: 8. CDR1 MNHEY and CDR2 SVGAGI come from the germline V gene. The CDR3 protein is CASGWGQKYGYTF. The CDR3 DNA follows: TGTGCCAGCGGTTGGGGACAGAAATATGGCTACACCTTC.

The V gene is TRBV20-1, the J gene TRBJ1-1; D is unresolved. Germline lookup yields CDR1 DFQATT and CDR2 SNEGSKA (reference sequence). This CDR3 has 11 residues. Trimming left V 3 bases short and J 6 bases short, with 8 bases between. CDR3 sequence (DNA): TGCAGTGCTAGCCCGGGGTCTGAAGCTTTCTTT. It encodes CSASPGSEAFF.

This clonotype has a handful of counts. The chain carries TRBV6-2 or TRBV6-3 and TRBJ2-1; 9 nucleotides align to TRBD2. Germline V lookup: CDR1 MNHEY, CDR2 SVGEGT. The CDR3 runs to 12 residues. The CDR3 protein is CSTLAGWREQFF. The CDR3 DNA reads TGTTCCACCCTAGCGGGATGGCGTGAGCAGTTCTTC.

This clonotype was picked up many times. V gene TRBV3-1 combines with J gene TRBJ2-3; 7 bases agree with TRBD1. V lost 0 bases to trimming and J lost 6 bases; unmatched junction nucleotides: 9. The CDR3 runs to 16 residues. Looked up from germline, CDR1 is LGHDT and CDR2 is YNNKEL (reference sequence). CDR3 region: CASSQELRGQVDTQYF. CDR3 DNA sequence: TGTGCCAGCAGCCAAGAGTTAAGGGGGCAAGTCGATACGCAGTATTTT.

There are a few counts of this clonotype. The V call is TRBV12-3 or TRBV12-4, the J call TRBJ2-1, with 12 bases lining up with TRBD2. V lost 6 bases to trimming and J lost 4 bases; unmatched junction nucleotides: 7. The CDR3 runs to 16 residues. The CDR3 region has the DNA TGTGCCAGCAGATATGGACTAGCGGGGAAGTACAATGAGCAGTTCTTC. It codes for CASRYGLAGKYNEQFF.

This clonotype turned up a few times. This sequence joins TRBV4-3 and TRBJ2-3; the D gene is possibly TRBD2 (5 bases). V shed 0 bases and J shed 4 bases, with 20 bases lying between them. Germline V gives CDR1 LGHNA, CDR2 YSLEER. This CDR3 has 18 amino acids. This CDR3 reads CASSQDWVTSGRPDTQYF. The CDR3 DNA sequence: TGCGCCAGCAGCCAAGATTGGGTCACGAGCGGCCGACCAGATACGCAGTATTTT.

This clonotype was observed a handful of times. This sequence joins TRBV5-1 and TRBJ2-7; D assignment may be TRBD1 or TRBD2 (5 bases each). This CDR3 region has 14 residues. CDR1 is SGHRS and CDR2 is YFSETQ in the germline V gene. V dropped 0 bases and J dropped 6 bases, with 13 bases sitting between them. Here the CDR3 reads CASSLEVVGTEQYF. The CDR3 nucleotides are TGCGCCAGCAGCTTGGAAGTGGTAGGGACCGAGCAGTACTTC.

The chain employs TRBV18 and TRBJ2-7; TRBD1 agrees at 8 bases. Per the germline V gene, CDR1 is KGHSH and CDR2 is LQKENI. The CDR3 is 17 amino acids. The V and J ends lost 4 bases and 2 bases, in that order; junction bases with no gene match: 13. The CDR3 region has the DNA TGTGCCAGCTCACGACCAATTTCCGGGACAGGAGCCTACGAGCAGTACTTC. Translation gives CASSRPISGTGAYEQYF.

This clonotype appeared many times. The chain is built from TRBV12-3 or TRBV12-4 and TRBJ1-1, with D uncertain. The CDR3 has 15 amino acids. The V end lost 3 bases, the J end lost 0 bases, and 11 bases lay between the germline ends. CDR3 sequence: CASSFRPVMNTEAFF. CDR3 DNA: TGTGCCAGCAGTTTCCGACCGGTTATGAACACTGAAGCTTTCTTT.

This clonotype occurred a few times. The chain carries TRBV9 and TRBJ1-3; D possibly corresponds to TRBD1 (6 bases). Per germline, CDR1 SGDLS and CDR2 YYNGEE. This CDR3 comprises 20 residues. Deletions cut 0 bases from V and 0 bases from J, with 22 bases between. Here the CDR3 reads CASSVGIRGTPGGSGNTIYF. The CDR3, as DNA: TGTGCCAGCAGCGTAGGGATCAGGGGCACTCCCGGCGGCTCTGGAAACACCATATATTTT.

CDR3 protein: CASSFGSGSVEQFF. DNA for the CDR3: TGTGCCAGCAGCTTCGGAAGCGGGAGTGTTGAGCAGTTCTTC. The rearrangement links TRBV7-2 to TRBJ2-1; 8 bases agree with TRBD2. Germline V lookup: CDR1 SGHTA, CDR2 FQGNSA. After removal of 3 bases from V and 9 bases from J, the junction contained 7 bases not matched to a gene. This CDR3 contains 14 residues.